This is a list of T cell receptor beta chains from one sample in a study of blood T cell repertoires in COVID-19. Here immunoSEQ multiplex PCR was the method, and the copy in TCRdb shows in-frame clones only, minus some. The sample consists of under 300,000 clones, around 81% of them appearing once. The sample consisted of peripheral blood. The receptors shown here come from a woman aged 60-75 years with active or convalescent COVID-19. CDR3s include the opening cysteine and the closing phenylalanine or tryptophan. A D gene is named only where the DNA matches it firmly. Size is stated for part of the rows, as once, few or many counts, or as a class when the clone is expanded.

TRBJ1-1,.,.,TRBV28,TGTGCCAGCAGTTTCTTCACTGAAGCTTTCTTT,CASSFFTEAFF
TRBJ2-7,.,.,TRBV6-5,TGTGCCAGCAGTTACTCAGGGGCGCGGTACGAGCAGTACTTC,CASSYSGARYEQYF
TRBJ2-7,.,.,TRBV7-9,TGTGCCAGCAGCCGGGGCAGCGGACAGATTTCCTACGAGCAGTACTTC,CASSRGSGQISYEQYF
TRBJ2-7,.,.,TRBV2,TGTGCCAGCAGGCTGGGCTACTACGAGCAGTACTTC,CASRLGYYEQYF
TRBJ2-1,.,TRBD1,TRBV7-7,TGTGCTAGCAGTCGCGACAGGGGGGACAATGAGCAGTTCTTC,CASSRDRGDNEQFF
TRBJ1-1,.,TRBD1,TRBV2,TGTGCCAGCAGTGGACAGGGGAGGACTGAAGCTTTCTTT,CASSGQGRTEAFF
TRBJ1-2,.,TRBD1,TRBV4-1,TGCGCCAGCAGCCAAGATCAGGGACAGGTCTATGGCTACACCTTC,CASSQDQGQVYGYTF
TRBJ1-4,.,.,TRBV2,TGTGCCAGCAGTACCCCGGGATTTGTGGCTTTT,CASSTPGFVAF
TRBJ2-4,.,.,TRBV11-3,TGTGCCAGCAGCTGGGCAGCCAAAAACATTCAGTACTTC,CASSWAAKNIQYF
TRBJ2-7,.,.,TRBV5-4,TGTGCCAGCAGCTTGGGACAGGACGAGCAGTACTTC,CASSLGQDEQYF
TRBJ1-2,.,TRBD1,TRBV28,TGTGCCAGCAGTCAGGACAGGGTTGACTATGGCTACACCTTC,CASSQDRVDYGYTF
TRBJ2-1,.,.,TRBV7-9,TGTGCCAGCAGCTTCCAGACTGTCTACAATGAGCAGTTCTTC,CASSFQTVYNEQFF
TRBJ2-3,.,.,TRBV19,TGTGCCAGTAGTAAAAGCTTGACAGCATTAAATACGCAGTATTTT,CASSKSLTALNTQYF
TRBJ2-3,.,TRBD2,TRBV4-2,TGTGCCAGCAGCCAAGAATTCTTTGCGGGAGCTAGCACAGATACGCAGTATTTT,CASSQEFFAGASTDTQYF
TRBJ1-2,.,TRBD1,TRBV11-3,TGTGCCAGCAGCCAGACAGGGGGCGATGGCTACACCTTC,CASSQTGGDGYTF
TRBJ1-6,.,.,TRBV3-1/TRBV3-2,TGTGCCAGCAGCCAAGGTGTCGAGACAGCCAATTCACCCCTCCACTTT,CASSQGVETANSPLHF
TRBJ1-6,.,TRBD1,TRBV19,TGTGCCAGTAGTAACCGACAGGGCAGTAATTCACCCCTCCACTTT,CASSNRQGSNSPLHF
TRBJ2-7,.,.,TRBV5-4,TGTGCCAGCAGCTTGGAAGACATGGGCCACGAGCAGTACTTC,CASSLEDMGHEQYF
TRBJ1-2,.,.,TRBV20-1,TGCAGTGCCCCCAGGGATGGCTACACCTTC,CSAPRDGYTF
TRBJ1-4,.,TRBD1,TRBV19,TGTGCCAGTAGTGCCCACAGGGGCGGGGAGGAAAAACTGTTTTTT,CASSAHRGGEEKLFF
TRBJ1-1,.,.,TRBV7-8,TGTGCCAGCAGCCAAAGAGACTACACTGAAGCTTTCTTT,CASSQRDYTEAFF
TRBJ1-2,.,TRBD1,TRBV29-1,TGCAGCGTTGTTCCGACAGGGGGATTCGGCTACACCTTC,CSVVPTGGFGYTF
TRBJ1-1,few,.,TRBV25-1,TGTGCCAGCAGTGAGGACAGCCCGAACACTGAAGCTTTCTTT,CASSEDSPNTEAFF
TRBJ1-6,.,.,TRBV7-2,TGTGCCAGCAGCCCGGGCGGCCCAGGGCGAAATTCACCCCTCCACTTT,CASSPGGPGRNSPLHF
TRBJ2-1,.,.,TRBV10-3,TGTGCCATCAGTGACGACAGGAGCTCCTACAATGAGCAGTTCTTC,CAISDDRSSYNEQFF
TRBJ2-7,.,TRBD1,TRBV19,TGTGCCAGTAGTCCCGACAGGGACGCCTACGAGCAGTACTTC,CASSPDRDAYEQYF
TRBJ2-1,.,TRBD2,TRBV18,TGTGCCAGCTCACCTCAGCGGGGGGGCGGTGAGCAGTTCTTC,CASSPQRGGGEQFF
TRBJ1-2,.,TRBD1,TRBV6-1,TGTGCCAGCAGTGAAGGGACAGGGGGCTATGGCTACACCTTC,CASSEGTGGYGYTF